A single TCR beta chain is shown here with its context. Its matching antigen is unknown. This specimen belongs to a study of T cell responses to AZD1222 COVID-19 vaccine. Whole-study findings and limits: Baseline serostatus was positive in only a handful of AZD1222 recipients. There were mostly white British donors and more females than males, and clonal diversity was possibly underestimated. Spike-specific TCR breadth and depth were elevated following two AZD1222 doses. Repertoire sampling happened only post peak T cell response.

The protocol was immunoSEQ multiplex PCR, while the TCRdb copy is restricted to in-frame clones and leaves out a portion. The sample carries roughly 100,000 clones, around nine tenths recorded once. This TCR was recovered from an adult who received the AZD1222 COVID-19 vaccine. The sequenced sample was peripheral blood, obtained 28 days after the second AZD1222 dose.

CDR3 region: CASSPLVAGIGEQFF. The CDR3, as DNA: TGTGCCAGCAGTCCTTTGGTAGCGGGAATCGGTGAGCAGTTCTTC. The chain carries TRBV3-1 (or the pseudogene TRBV3-2) and TRBJ2-1; 8 nucleotides align to TRBD2. Germline V lookup: CDR1 LGHDT, CDR2 YNNKEL (reference sequence). CDR3 size: 15 residues. J lost 9 bases, V lost 6 bases, and 13 bases had no gene match.